What follows are 11 T cell receptor beta chains derived from one specimen sequenced in a study of T-cell memory formation after mild COVID-19. TCRdb recomputed calls from the 5' RACE reads with MiXCR, one row per CDR3 protein. There are 300,000 to 400,000 distinct CDR3 sequences in the sample; over 25% occur only once, and approximately 13% lies in the top ten. The sample taken for sequencing was PBMCs or a T cell subset sorted from them (not recorded which). The origin of the receptors is an adult woman who had mild COVID-19 (a few samples of this study predate the infection). Cell type and time point are not known.

The genes are TRBV20-1 and TRBJ2-7; no reliable D call. Germline CDR1 reads DFQATT; CDR2 reads SNEGSKA (reference sequence). V gave up 0 bases and J gave up 1 base, with 10 bases separating them. This CDR3 has 14 residues. This CDR3 reads CSARDRPPSYEQYF. As DNA, the CDR3 is TGCAGTGCTAGAGATCGTCCACCGTCCTACGAGCAGTACTTC.

This clonotype was seen a few times. This chain joins TRBV10-3 and TRBJ2-7, with TRBD1 as a possible D gene (6 bases). The CDR3 spans 12 residues. Trimming left V 4 bases short and J 7 bases short, with 11 bases between. Per the germline V gene, CDR1 is ENHRY and CDR2 is SYGVKD. The CDR3 region is CAISVGHEEQYF. DNA of the CDR3: TGTGCCATCAGTGTGGGACATGAGGAGCAGTACTTC.

This chain uses TRBV7-9 with TRBJ2-3; D is unresolved. This CDR3 contains 13 residues. Germline CDR1 reads SEHNR; CDR2 reads FQNEAQ (reference sequence). Deletions cut 5 bases from V and 4 bases from J, with 10 bases between. The CDR3 DNA reads TGTGCCAGCAGCCAAAGACTTGCAGATACGCAGTATTTT. Protein product: CASSQRLADTQYF.

The CDR3 nucleotides are TGTGCCAGCAGTTATGGGGCTGAAGCTTTCTTT. Amino acid sequence: CASSYGAEAFF. This chain links TRBV6-2 or TRBV6-3 with TRBJ1-1; D call uncertain. Trimming removed 3 bases at V and 6 bases at J, with 5 bases between. Germline CDR1 reads MNHEY; CDR2 reads SVGEGT. The CDR3 consists of 11 residues.

The V call is TRBV27, the J call TRBJ1-1; maybe TRBD1 (6 bases). From germline, CDR1 is MNHEY and CDR2 SMNVEV (reference sequence). V lost 6 bases and J 7 bases, leaving 21 bases between the germline ends. The CDR3 totals 15 residues. DNA for the CDR3: TGTGCCAGCAGCAATCGGGGGGGCTCCACTTTTGAAGCTTTCTTT. Its protein is CASSNRGGSTFEAFF.

The rearrangement joins TRBV13 to TRBJ1-4, with D maybe TRBD1 (5 bases). V was cut by 2 bases and J by 7 bases, with 8 bases left in between. CDR3 length: 13 residues. The germline V gene encodes CDR1 PRHDT and CDR2 FYEKMQ (reference sequence). CDR3 in amino acids: CASSLRGGEKLFF. The CDR3 nucleotides read TGTGCCAGCAGCTTACGGGGGGGTGAAAAACTGTTTTTT.

With respect to this clonotype: One end of the junction varies from germline; a read error may be responsible. The chain joins TRBV29-1 to TRBJ1-2; TRBD1 aligns across 9 bases. The CDR3 covers 13 residues. Germline values: CDR1 SQVTM, CDR2 ANQGSEA. CDR3 nucleotide sequence: TGCAGCGTCGCGGACAGGGGAGGATCCTCACCCGGCTTC. Translated: CSVADRGGSSPGF.

This clonotype was observed a few times. The rearrangement joins TRBV12-3 or TRBV12-4 to TRBJ2-2; TRBD1 agrees at 7 bases. V lost 1 base to trimming and J lost 6 bases; unmatched junction nucleotides: 2. The CDR3 has 14 residues. CDR3 nucleotide sequence: TGTGCCAGCAGTTTAGGCCAGGGGGCCGGGGAGCTGTTTTTT. Translation: CASSLGQGAGELFF.

On this clonotype itself: This clone may be a read error of a much larger clone one base away. The chain joins TRBV12-3 or TRBV12-4 to TRBJ2-2; 11 nucleotides agree with TRBD2. Trimming at V came to 6 bases and at J to 4 bases, leaving 4 bases not matched to a gene. CDR3 length equals 15 residues. The CDR3 DNA is TGTGCCAGCAGCTTCGGGACTAGCGGCACCGGGGAGCTGTTTTTT. It translates to CASSFGTSGTGELFF.

The CDR3 is CASSLAGLNTGELFF. DNA of the CDR3: TGTGCCAGCAGCTTAGCGGGCTTGAACACCGGGGAGCTGTTTTTT. The chain joins TRBV13 to TRBJ2-2; D is unclear. There are 15 residues in the CDR3. Trimming cost V 1 base and J 1 base, with 7 bases left between them. Germline CDR1 PRHDT, CDR2 FYEKMQ (reference sequence).

Many counts were recorded for this clonotype. One end of the junction does not line up with germline, which may come from a read error. This chain connects TRBV5-1 to TRBJ1-1; no definite D call. The length of the CDR3 is 13 residues. Germline V gene sequence: CDR1 SGHRS, CDR2 YFSETQ. This CDR3 reads CASSLAGNTEAFF. CDR3 nucleotide sequence: TGTGCCAGCAGCTTAGCAGGGAACACTGAAGCTTTCTTT.